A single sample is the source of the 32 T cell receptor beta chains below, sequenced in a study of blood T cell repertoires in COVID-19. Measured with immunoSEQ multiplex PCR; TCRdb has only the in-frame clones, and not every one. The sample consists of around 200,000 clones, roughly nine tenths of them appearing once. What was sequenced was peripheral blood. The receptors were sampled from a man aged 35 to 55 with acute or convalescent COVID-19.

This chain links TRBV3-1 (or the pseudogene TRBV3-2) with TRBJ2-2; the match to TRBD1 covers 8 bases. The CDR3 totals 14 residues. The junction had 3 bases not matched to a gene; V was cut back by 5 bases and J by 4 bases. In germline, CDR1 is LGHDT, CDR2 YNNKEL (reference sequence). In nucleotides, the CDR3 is TGTGCCAGCAGCACAGGGGGTAGCACCGGGGAGCTGTTTTTT. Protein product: CASSTGGSTGELFF.

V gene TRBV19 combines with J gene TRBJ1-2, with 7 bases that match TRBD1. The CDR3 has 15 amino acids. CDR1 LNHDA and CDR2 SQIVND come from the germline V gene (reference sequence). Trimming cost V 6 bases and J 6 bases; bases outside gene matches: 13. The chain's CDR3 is CASSPGPGQLNGYTF. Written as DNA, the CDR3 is TGTGCCAGTAGCCCTGGACCGGGACAGCTAAATGGCTACACCTTC.

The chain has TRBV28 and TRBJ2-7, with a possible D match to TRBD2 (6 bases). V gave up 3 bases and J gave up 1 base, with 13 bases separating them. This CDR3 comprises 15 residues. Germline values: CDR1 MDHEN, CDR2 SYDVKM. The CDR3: CASSFGGDNSYEQYF. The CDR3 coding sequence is TGTGCCAGCAGTTTTGGCGGGGATAATTCCTACGAGCAGTACTTC.

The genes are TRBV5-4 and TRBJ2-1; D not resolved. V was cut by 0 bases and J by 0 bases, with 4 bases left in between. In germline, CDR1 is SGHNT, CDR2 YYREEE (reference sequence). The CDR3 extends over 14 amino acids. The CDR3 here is CASSLDSSYNEQFF. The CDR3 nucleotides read TGTGCCAGCAGCTTGGATAGCTCCTACAATGAGCAGTTCTTC.

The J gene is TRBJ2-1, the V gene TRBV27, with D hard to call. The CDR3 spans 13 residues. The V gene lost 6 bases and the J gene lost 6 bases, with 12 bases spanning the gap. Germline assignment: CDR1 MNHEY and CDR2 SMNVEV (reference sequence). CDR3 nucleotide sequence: TGTGCCAGCAGAGTAAATAGTGTCAATGAGCAGTTCTTC. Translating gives CASRVNSVNEQFF.

The CDR3 loop is CASSLVSSGSVETQYF. The CDR3 nucleotides are TGTGCCAGCAGCTTGGTGTCTAGCGGGAGTGTAGAGACCCAGTACTTC. The chain is built from TRBV5-6 and TRBJ2-5, with 10 nucleotides matching TRBD2. Germline CDR1 is SGHDT and CDR2 is YYEEEE. The CDR3 has 16 amino acids. The V gene end was trimmed by 0 bases and the J gene end by 4 bases; junction bases not matched to a gene: 6.

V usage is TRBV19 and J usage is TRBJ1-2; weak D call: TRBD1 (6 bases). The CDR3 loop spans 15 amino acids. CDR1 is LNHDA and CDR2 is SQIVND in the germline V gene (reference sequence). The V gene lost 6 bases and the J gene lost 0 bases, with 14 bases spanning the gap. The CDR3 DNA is TGTGCCAGTAGGGCTGCAGGGGCAGCTAACTATGGCTACACCTTC. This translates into CASRAAGAANYGYTF. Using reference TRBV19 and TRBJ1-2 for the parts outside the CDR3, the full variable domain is DGGITQSPKYLFRKEGQNVTLSCEQNLNHDAMYWYRQDPGQGLRLIYYSQIVNDFQKGDIAEGYSVSREKKESFPLTVTSAQKNPTAFYLCASRAAGAANYGYTFGSGTRLTVV.

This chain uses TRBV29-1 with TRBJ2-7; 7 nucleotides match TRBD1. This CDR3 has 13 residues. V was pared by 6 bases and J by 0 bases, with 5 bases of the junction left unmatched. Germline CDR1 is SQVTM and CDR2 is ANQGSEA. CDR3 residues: CSVRDSSSYEQYF. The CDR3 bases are TGCAGCGTGAGGGACAGTAGCTCCTACGAGCAGTACTTC.

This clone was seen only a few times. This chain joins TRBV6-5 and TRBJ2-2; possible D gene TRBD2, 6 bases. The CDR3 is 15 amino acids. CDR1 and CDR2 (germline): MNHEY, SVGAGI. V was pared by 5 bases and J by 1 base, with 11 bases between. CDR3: CASSLTGGNTGELFF. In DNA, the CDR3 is TGTGCCAGCAGTCTTACCGGGGGGAACACCGGGGAGCTGTTTTTT.

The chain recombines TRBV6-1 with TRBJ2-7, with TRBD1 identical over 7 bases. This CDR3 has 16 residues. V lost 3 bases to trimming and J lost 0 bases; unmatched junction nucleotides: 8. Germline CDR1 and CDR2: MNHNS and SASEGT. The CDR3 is CASSDLQGPLSYEQYF. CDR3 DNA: TGTGCCAGCAGTGACTTACAGGGGCCCCTCTCCTACGAGCAGTACTTC.

Written as DNA, the CDR3 is TGTGCCAGCAGCTTAGAATTAGTCGCGGGTCGACAGGGGGACAATGAGCAGTTCTTC. The encoded protein is CASSLELVAGRQGDNEQFF. J is TRBJ2-1 and V is TRBV7-6, with 9 bases lining up with TRBD1. The CDR3 has 19 residues. Trimming removed 1 base from V and 5 bases from J; junction bases left unmatched: 15. Looked up from germline, CDR1 is SGHVS and CDR2 is FNYEAQ.

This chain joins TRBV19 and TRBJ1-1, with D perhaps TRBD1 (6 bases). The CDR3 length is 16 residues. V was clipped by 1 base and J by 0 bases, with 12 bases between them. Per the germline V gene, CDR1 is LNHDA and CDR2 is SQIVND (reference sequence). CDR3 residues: CASSIGGRGLNTEAFF. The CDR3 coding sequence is TGTGCCAGTAGTATAGGGGGGCGCGGATTGAACACTGAAGCTTTCTTT.

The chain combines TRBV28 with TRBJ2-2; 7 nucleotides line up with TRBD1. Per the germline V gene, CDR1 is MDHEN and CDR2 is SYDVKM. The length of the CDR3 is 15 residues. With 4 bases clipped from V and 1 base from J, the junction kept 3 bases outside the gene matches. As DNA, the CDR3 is TGTGCCAGCAGTTCGCGGACAGGGAACACCGGGGAGCTGTTTTTT. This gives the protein CASSSRTGNTGELFF.

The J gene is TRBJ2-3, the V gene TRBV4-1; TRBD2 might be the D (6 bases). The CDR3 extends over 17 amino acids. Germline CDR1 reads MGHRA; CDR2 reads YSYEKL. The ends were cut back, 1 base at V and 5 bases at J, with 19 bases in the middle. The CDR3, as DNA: TGCGCCAGCAGCCAAGTTTCGCAACTAGCTGGTGGAGATACGCAGTATTTT. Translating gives CASSQVSQLAGGDTQYF.

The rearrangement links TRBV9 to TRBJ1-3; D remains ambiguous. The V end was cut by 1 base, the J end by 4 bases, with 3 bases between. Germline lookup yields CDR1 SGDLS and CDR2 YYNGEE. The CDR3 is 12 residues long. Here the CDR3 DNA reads TGTGCCAGCAGCGTAAGCGGAAACACCATATATTTT. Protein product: CASSVSGNTIYF.

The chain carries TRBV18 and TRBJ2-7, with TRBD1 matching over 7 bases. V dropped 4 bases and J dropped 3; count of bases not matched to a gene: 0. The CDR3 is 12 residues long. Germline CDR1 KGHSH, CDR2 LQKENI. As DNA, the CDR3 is TGTGCCAGCTCACGGGACAGCTACGAGCAGTACTTC. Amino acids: CASSRDSYEQYF.

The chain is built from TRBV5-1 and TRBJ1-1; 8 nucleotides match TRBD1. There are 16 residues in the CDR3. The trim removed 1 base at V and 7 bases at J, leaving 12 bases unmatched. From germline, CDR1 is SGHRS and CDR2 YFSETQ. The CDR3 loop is CASSLSYRGRIGEAFF. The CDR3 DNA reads TGCGCCAGCAGCTTGTCCTACAGGGGGAGGATAGGTGAAGCTTTCTTT.

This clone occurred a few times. The CDR3 protein is CASRAGDREETQYF. The DNA of the CDR3 is TGTGCCAGCAGGGCTGGTGACAGGGAAGAGACCCAGTACTTC. The chain carries TRBV28 and TRBJ2-5; TRBD1 agrees at 7 bases. V dropped 6 bases and J dropped 3; count of bases not matched to a gene: 7. The germline gives CDR1 MDHEN, CDR2 SYDVKM. The CDR3 loop spans 14 amino acids.

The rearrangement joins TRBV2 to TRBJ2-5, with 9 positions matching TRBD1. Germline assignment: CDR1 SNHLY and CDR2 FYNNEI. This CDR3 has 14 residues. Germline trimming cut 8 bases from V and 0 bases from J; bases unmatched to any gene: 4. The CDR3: CASGDREYQETQYF. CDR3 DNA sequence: TGTGCCAGCGGGGACAGGGAGTACCAAGAGACCCAGTACTTC.

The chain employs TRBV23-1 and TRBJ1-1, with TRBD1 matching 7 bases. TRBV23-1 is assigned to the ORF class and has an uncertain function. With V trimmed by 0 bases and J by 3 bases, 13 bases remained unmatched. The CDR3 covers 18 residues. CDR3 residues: CASSQSCIYEGQHTEAFF. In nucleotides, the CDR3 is TGCGCCAGCAGTCAATCCTGTATATATGAGGGACAGCACACTGAAGCTTTCTTT.

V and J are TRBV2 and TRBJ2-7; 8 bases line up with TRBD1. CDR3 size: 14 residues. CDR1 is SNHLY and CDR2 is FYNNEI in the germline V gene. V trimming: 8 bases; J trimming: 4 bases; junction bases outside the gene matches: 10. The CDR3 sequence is CASLRMTGVYEQYF. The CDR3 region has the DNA TGTGCCAGCCTTCGGATGACAGGGGTTTACGAGCAGTACTTC.

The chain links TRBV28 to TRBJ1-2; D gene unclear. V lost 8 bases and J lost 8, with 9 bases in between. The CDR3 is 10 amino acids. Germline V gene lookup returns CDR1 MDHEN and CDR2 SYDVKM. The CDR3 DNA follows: TGTGCCAGCGTACTTAAGGGCTACACCTTC. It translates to CASVLKGYTF.

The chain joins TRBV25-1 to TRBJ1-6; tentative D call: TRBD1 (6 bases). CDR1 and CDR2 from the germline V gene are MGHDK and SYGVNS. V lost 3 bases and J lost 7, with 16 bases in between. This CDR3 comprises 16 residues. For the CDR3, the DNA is TGTGCCAGCAGTGAGGCAGGGGCAGGGAGAAATTCACCCCTCCACTTT. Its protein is CASSEAGAGRNSPLHF.

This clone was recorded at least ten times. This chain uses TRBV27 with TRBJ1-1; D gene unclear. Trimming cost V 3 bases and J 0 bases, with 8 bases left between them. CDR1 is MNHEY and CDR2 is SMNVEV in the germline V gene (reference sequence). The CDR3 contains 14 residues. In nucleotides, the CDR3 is TGTGCCAGCAGTTTGGAGGGTATGAACACTGAAGCTTTCTTT. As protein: CASSLEGMNTEAFF.

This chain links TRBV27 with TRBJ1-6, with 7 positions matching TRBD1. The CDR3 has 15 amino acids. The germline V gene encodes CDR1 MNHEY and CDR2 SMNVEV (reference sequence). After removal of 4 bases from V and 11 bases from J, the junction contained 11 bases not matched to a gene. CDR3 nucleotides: TGTGCCAGCAGTTATCACGAAGGGGGCCGAACACCCCTCCACTTT. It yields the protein CASSYHEGGRTPLHF.

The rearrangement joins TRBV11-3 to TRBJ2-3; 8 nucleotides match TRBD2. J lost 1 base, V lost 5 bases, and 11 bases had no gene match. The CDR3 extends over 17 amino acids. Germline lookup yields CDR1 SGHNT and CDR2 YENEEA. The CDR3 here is CASSLALRAGGTDTQYF. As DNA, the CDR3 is TGTGCCAGCAGCCTGGCCCTCCGAGCGGGGGGCACAGATACGCAGTATTTT.

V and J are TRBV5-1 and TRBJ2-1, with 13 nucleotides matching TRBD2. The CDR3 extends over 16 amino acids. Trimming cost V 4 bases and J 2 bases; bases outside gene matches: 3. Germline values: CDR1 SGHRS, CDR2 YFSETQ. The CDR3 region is CASSTGLAGAYNEQFF. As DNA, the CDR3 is TGCGCCAGCAGCACCGGACTAGCGGGGGCCTACAATGAGCAGTTCTTC.

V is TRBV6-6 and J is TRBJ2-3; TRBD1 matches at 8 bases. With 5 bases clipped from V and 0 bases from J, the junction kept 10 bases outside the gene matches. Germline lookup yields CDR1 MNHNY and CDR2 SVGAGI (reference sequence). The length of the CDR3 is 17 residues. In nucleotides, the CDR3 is TGTGCCAGCAGTCGACCATTCCGGGACAGGAGCACAGATACGCAGTATTTT. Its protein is CASSRPFRDRSTDTQYF.

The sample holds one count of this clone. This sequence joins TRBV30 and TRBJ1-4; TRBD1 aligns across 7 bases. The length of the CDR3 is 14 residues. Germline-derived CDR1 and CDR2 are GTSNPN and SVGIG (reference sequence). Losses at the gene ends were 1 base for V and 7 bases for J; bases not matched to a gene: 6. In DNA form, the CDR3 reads TGTGCCTGGAGTGAGACAGGGAAGGGTGAAAAACTGTTTTTT. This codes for CAWSETGKGEKLFF.

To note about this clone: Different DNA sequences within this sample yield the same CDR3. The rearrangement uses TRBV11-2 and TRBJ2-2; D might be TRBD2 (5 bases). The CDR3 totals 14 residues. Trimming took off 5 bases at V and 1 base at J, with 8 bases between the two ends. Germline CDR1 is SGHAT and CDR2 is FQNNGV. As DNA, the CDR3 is TGTGCCAGCAGCCGCCGGGGGAACACCGGGGAGCTGTTTTTT. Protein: CASSRRGNTGELFF.

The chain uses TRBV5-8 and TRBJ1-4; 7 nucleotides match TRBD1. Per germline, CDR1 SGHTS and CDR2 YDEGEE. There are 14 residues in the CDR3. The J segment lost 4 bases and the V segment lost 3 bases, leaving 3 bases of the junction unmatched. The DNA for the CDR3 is TGTGCCAGCAGCTATACAGGGGATAATGAAAAACTGTTTTTT. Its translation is CASSYTGDNEKLFF.

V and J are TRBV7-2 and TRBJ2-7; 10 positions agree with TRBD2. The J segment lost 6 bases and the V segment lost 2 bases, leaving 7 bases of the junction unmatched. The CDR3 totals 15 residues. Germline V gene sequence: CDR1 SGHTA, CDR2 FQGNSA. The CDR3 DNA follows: TGTGCCAGCAGCTTACGACAGCGGGAGGGATCCGAGCAGTACTTC. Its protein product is CASSLRQREGSEQYF.